This is a list of T cell receptor beta chains from one sample in a study of Ad26.COV2.S vaccination and SARS-CoV-2 variants. Clones were sequenced by immunoSEQ multiplex PCR, and TCRdb holds only the in-frame ones, with some missing. The sample holds around 450,000 clones, about 90% seen once. The sequencing here drew on peripheral blood, taken in a trial of Ad26.COV2.S vaccine versus placebo. These receptors were obtained from a person between 18 and 65 years old who received the Ad26.COV2.S COVID-19 vaccine or a placebo. The CDR3 runs from the conserved cysteine through the conserved F or W. Fields, in order: CDR3 length, clone size, J gene, V gene, D gene, CDR3 DNA, CDR3 protein. The D gene is left open where the match is weak. Clone size is given for some rows only: seen once, a few or many times, or a class if the clone is expanded.

14	.	TRBJ2-1	TRBV4-1	TRBD2	TGCGCCAGCAGCGGGACTAGCCCGGCCCCTGAGCAGTTCTTC	CASSGTSPAPEQFF
14	.	TRBJ2-5	TRBV28	TRBD1	TGTGCCAGCAGTTCGGACAGGGGGCCAGAGACCCAGTACTTC	CASSSDRGPETQYF
18	.	TRBJ1-4	TRBV6-6	.	TGTGCCAGCAGTCCTAGGCCGTTAATTGGGGCAACTAATGAAAAACTGTTTTTT	CASSPRPLIGATNEKLFF
13	.	TRBJ1-1	TRBV6-2/TRBV6-3	.	TGTGCCAGCAGTCACACACTGAACACTGAAGCTTTCTTT	CASSHTLNTEAFF
14	.	TRBJ2-5	TRBV27	.	TGTGCCAGCAGCAGGGGAAGAGTGGAAGAGACCCAGTACTTC	CASSRGRVEETQYF
13	.	TRBJ2-1	TRBV19	TRBD2	TGTGCCAGTAGTTTATTAGCGGGGAGTGAGCAGTTCTTC	CASSLLAGSEQFF
15	.	TRBJ2-1	TRBV28	TRBD2	TGTGCCAGCAGTTACCTAGCGGGATCGACAGGTGAGCAGTTCTTC	CASSYLAGSTGEQFF
15	.	TRBJ2-6	TRBV7-2	.	TGTGCCAGCAGCACCCAGAGATCTGGGGCCAACGTCCTGACTTTC	CASSTQRSGANVLTF
14	.	TRBJ1-3	TRBV3-1/TRBV3-2	.	TGTGCCAGCAGCCAAGACAACTCTGGAAACACCATATATTTT	CASSQDNSGNTIYF
20	.	TRBJ1-3	TRBV4-2	.	TGTGCCAGCAGCCAAGAGGTTGGAGGGAAGGGACGGATCTCTGGAAACACCATATATTTT	CASSQEVGGKGRISGNTIYF
16	.	TRBJ2-3	TRBV13	.	TGTGCCAGCAGCTTAGAAGGGAGCGGGTCGGAAGATACGCAGTATTTT	CASSLEGSGSEDTQYF
14	.	TRBJ2-3	TRBV19	TRBD1	TGTGCCAGTAGTAAACAGGGGGTCGATCCCGGGCAGTATTTT	CASSKQGVDPGQYF
13	.	TRBJ1-5	TRBV11-1	.	TGTGCCAGCAGCTTACATATTGGTCAGCCCCAGCATTTT	CASSLHIGQPQHF
18	.	TRBJ2-5	TRBV7-8	.	TGTGCCAGCAGCTTAGTAGGGTGGAGTGGGATAGATCAAGAGACCCAGTACTTC	CASSLVGWSGIDQETQYF
13	.	TRBJ2-5	TRBV5-1	TRBD1	TGCGCCAGCAGCTTCGACAGGGATGAGACCCAGTACTTC	CASSFDRDETQYF
18	once	TRBJ2-3	TRBV6-1	TRBD2	TGTGCCAGCAGTGAAGTTCGAGGTAGCGGGAGGGCCGGTTATACGCAGTATTTT	CASSEVRGSGRAGYTQYF
15	.	TRBJ1-2	TRBV6-2/TRBV6-3	TRBD1	TGTGCCAGCAGTTCCCGGACAGGGGGCAGCTATGGCTACACCTTC	CASSSRTGGSYGYTF
17	.	TRBJ2-1	TRBV3-1/TRBV3-2	TRBD2	TGTGCCAGCAGCGCTGACGTCACTAGCGGGATTCAGGATGAGCAGTTCTTC	CASSADVTSGIQDEQFF
14	.	TRBJ1-1	TRBV4-3	.	TGCGCCAGCAGCCAGGCGACATATAACACTGAAGCTTTCTTT	CASSQATYNTEAFF
15	.	TRBJ2-7	TRBV28	TRBD1	TGTGCCAGCAGTTTTTTGGACAGGGGACTGGGGGAGCAGTACTTC	CASSFLDRGLGEQYF
11	.	TRBJ1-1	TRBV4-2	.	TGTGCCAGCAGCCAAGACACTGAAGCTTTCTTT	CASSQDTEAFF
17	.	TRBJ1-2	TRBV2	.	TGTGCCAGCAGAGAGGGACTCCGGGACATGGGGACCTATGGCTACACCTTC	CASREGLRDMGTYGYTF
14	few	TRBJ2-7	TRBV6-2/TRBV6-3	.	TGTGCCAGCAGTTACAGAGCGGAGTCCTACGAGCAGTACTTC	CASSYRAESYEQYF
19	.	TRBJ2-4	TRBV7-8	TRBD2	TGTGCCAGCAGCTCGGGACAGGGGGGGACTAGCGGGAGGGAAAACATTCAGTACTTC	CASSSGQGGTSGRENIQYF
12	.	TRBJ2-2	TRBV5-6	.	TGTGCCAGCAGCACAGGCGCCGGGGAGCTGTTTTTT	CASSTGAGELFF
14	.	TRBJ2-3	TRBV18	TRBD1	TGTGCCAGCTCGCGGGACAGGGCAGCAGATACGCAGTATTTT	CASSRDRAADTQYF
19	.	TRBJ2-6	TRBV3-1/TRBV3-2	TRBD1	TGTGCCAGCAGCCGATTCCCGGGACAGGGCCACTCTGGGGCCAACGTCCTGACTTTC	CASSRFPGQGHSGANVLTF
17	.	TRBJ2-7	TRBV18	TRBD1	TGTGCCAGCTCACCACTACGACAGGGGGCCCACTCCTACGAGCAGTACTTC	CASSPLRQGAHSYEQYF
15	.	TRBJ2-7	TRBV27	.	TGTGCCAGCAGTTTATCGATGGGCAGGGGATACGAGCAGTACTTC	CASSLSMGRGYEQYF
12	.	TRBJ2-7	TRBV6-6	.	TGTGCCAGCAGCTCGACCACAGGAGAGCAGTACTTC	CASSSTTGEQYF
14	.	TRBJ2-3	TRBV9	.	TGTGCCAGCAAACGGGGTGGTGGCACAGATACGCAGTATTTT	CASKRGGGTDTQYF
14	once	TRBJ2-7	TRBV10-1	.	TGCGCCAGCAGACCGAGGGCAGCAGCCTACGAGCAGTACTTC	CASRPRAAAYEQYF
17	.	TRBJ1-2	TRBV5-3	.	TGTGCCAGATGCAGGAGGCTTCGGGCCGAAGCTAACTATGGCTACACCTTC	CARCRRLRAEANYGYTF
14	.	TRBJ2-1	TRBV23-1	.	TGCGCCAGCAGCCAATGGGACTCCCTCAATGAGCAGTTCTTC	CASSQWDSLNEQFF
13	.	TRBJ2-1	TRBV30	.	TGTGCCTGGAGTGTCGTCTCCTACAATGAGCAGTTCTTC	CAWSVVSYNEQFF
18	.	TRBJ2-1	TRBV5-1	TRBD2	TGCGCCAGCAGCTCGGTGCTCCAACGAGCGGGAGCGGGCAATGAGCAGTTCTTC	CASSSVLQRAGAGNEQFF
17	once	TRBJ2-1	TRBV7-6	TRBD2	TGTGCCAGCAGCTTAGAACTAGCGGGGAGCTCCTACAATGAGCAGTTCTTC	CASSLELAGSSYNEQFF
11	.	TRBJ2-7	TRBV5-5	.	TGTGCCAGCAGCTTGGGGGACGAGCAGTACTTC	CASSLGDEQYF
17	once	TRBJ2-3	TRBV18	TRBD2	TGTGCCAGCTCACCACTTGTGACTAGCGGGAGCACAGATACGCAGTATTTT	CASSPLVTSGSTDTQYF
15	.	TRBJ1-1	TRBV5-1	.	TGCGCCAGCAGCTTGAGGGGCCCCACGAACACTGAAGCTTTCTTT	CASSLRGPTNTEAFF
16	once	TRBJ2-3	TRBV5-4	.	TGTGCCAGCAGCAACGACAGACGCTCTAGCACAGATACGCAGTATTTT	CASSNDRRSSTDTQYF
15	.	TRBJ2-2	TRBV4-1	TRBD1	TGCGCCAGCAGCCAAGAGAGGGGGCGGACCGGGGAGCTGTTTTTT	CASSQERGRTGELFF